This T cell receptor beta chain was found in a study of cytomegalovirus exposure and HLA in healthy donors. On the study more broadly: Samples from HLA-typed donors yielded approximately 80 million unique TCRs in an early data release. Findings and caveats of the study: As a later analysis showed, a missense DCLRE1C variant was linked to trimming of TCR beta V- and J-genes.

CDR1 is ENHRY and CDR2 is SYGVKD in the germline V gene. Trimming stripped 2 bases from V and 6 bases from J, with 7 bases between. The CDR3 is made up of 12 amino acids. The PCR made use of 60 Vbeta and 13 Jbeta primers. This table comes from immunoSEQ multiplex PCR, and its TCRdb copy is limited to in-frame clones, with some not included. The sample includes roughly 150,000 clones, around 73% of them seen just once. With regard to this clone: No antigen is known for it.

The material sequenced was PBMCs. The chain combines TRBV10-3 with TRBJ1-2; weak D call: TRBD1 (6 bases). This clonotype was obtained from a male donor in good health and CMV-seronegative. In DNA form, the CDR3 reads TGTGCCATCAGTGAGAACAGGGATGGCTACACCTTC. It yields the protein CAISENRDGYTF.